The 26 T cell receptor beta chains below all came from one sample that was sequenced in a study of multiple sclerosis patients with progressive multifocal leukoencephalopathy. Time point reported: around 13 months of natalizumab therapy. Repertoires were generated with immunoSEQ multiplex PCR, while TCRdb's copy carries only in-frame clones and drops some. The sample has over 20,000 clones, under 95% seen once. The sequenced sample was PBMCs, obtained from a patient treated with natalizumab. The receptors were gathered from a man in his thirties or forties with multiple sclerosis.

The rearrangement links TRBV7-9 to TRBJ2-7, with 11 bases lining up with TRBD1. CDR3 length equals 18 residues. Trimming at V came to 6 bases and at J to 4 bases, leaving 17 bases not matched to a gene. Germline CDR1 and CDR2: SEHNR and FQNEAQ (reference sequence). CDR3 amino acids: CASSQEPPGTGGQYEQYV. DNA for the CDR3: TGTGCCAGCAGTCAAGAGCCTCCCGGGACAGGGGGGCAGTACGAGCAGTACGTC.

This chain connects TRBV10-3 to TRBJ1-2; D is perhaps TRBD1 (5 bases). Germline-derived CDR1 and CDR2 are ENHRY and SYGVKD. V lost 6 bases to trimming and J lost 3 bases, with 14 bases between them. There are 14 residues in the CDR3. The CDR3 region has the DNA TGTGCCATCAGACGGGGCACCATGGACTATGGCTACACCTTC. Amino acid sequence: CAIRRGTMDYGYTF.

This sequence joins TRBV6-1 and TRBJ1-2, with D unclear. Trimming removed 3 bases at V and 0 bases at J, with 11 bases between. This CDR3 comprises 15 residues. Germline CDR1 is MNHNS and CDR2 is SASEGT. This CDR3 reads CASSDFAVTNYGYTF. In DNA, the CDR3 is TGTGCCAGCAGTGATTTTGCGGTGACTAACTATGGCTACACCTTC.

This clone showed up just a few times. The chain uses TRBV2 and TRBJ2-1; 8 positions match TRBD2. The germline V gene has CDR1 SNHLY and CDR2 FYNNEI. V lost 5 bases, J lost 7 bases, and 10 bases stayed unmatched. CDR3 size: 15 residues. Here the CDR3 reads CASSHPAGVGNEQFF. CDR3 sequence (DNA): TGTGCCAGCAGTCACCCAGCGGGAGTGGGGAATGAGCAGTTCTTC.

The V and J genes are TRBV4-1 and TRBJ1-2; TRBD1 might be the D (5 bases). V was pared by 5 bases and J by 2 bases, with 15 bases between. Germline CDR1 reads MGHRA; CDR2 reads YSYEKL. The CDR3 contains 15 residues. The CDR3 sequence: CASSSWDGANYGYTF. The CDR3 DNA reads TGCGCCAGCAGCTCCTGGGACGGCGCAAACTATGGCTACACCTTC.

The gene calls are TRBV4-1 and TRBJ1-4; 7 bases agree with TRBD1. The CDR3 has 13 amino acids. The J segment lost 3 bases and the V segment lost 7 bases, leaving 2 bases of the junction unmatched. Germline V CDR1 and CDR2: MGHRA, YSYEKL. CDR3 sequence reads: CASTGQANEKLFF. In nucleotides, the CDR3 is TGCGCCAGCACCGGACAGGCTAATGAAAAACTGTTTTTT.

The V gene is TRBV11-2, the J gene TRBJ1-1; D is ambiguous. Germline-derived CDR1 and CDR2 are SGHAT and FQNNGV. CDR3 length equals 13 residues. V was clipped by 1 base and J by 7 bases, with 10 bases between them. CDR3 residues: CASSLGAGIEAFF. CDR3 DNA: TGTGCCAGCAGCTTAGGCGCGGGGATTGAAGCTTTCTTT.

J is TRBJ1-2 and V is TRBV7-8; 8 nucleotides agree with TRBD1. The CDR3 extends over 17 amino acids. The germline V gene encodes CDR1 SGHVS and CDR2 FQNEAQ. V shed 2 bases and J 3 bases; nucleotides not matched to a gene: 11. The CDR3 coding sequence is TGTGCCAGCAGCTTAAGCCAGGGGGCAATCGGCGACTATGGCTACACCTTC. Translation gives CASSLSQGAIGDYGYTF.

This chain uses TRBV4-2 with TRBJ1-5; 7 bases are a match to TRBD1. This CDR3 is built from 15 residues. Per germline, CDR1 LGHNA and CDR2 YNFKEQ. After removal of 4 bases from V and 9 bases from J, the junction contained 12 bases not matched to a gene. The CDR3 protein is CASSRDRGQWSPQHF. CDR3 DNA: TGTGCCAGCAGCCGGGACAGAGGCCAATGGTCGCCCCAGCATTTT.

The V and J genes are TRBV6-5 and TRBJ2-2; tentative D call: TRBD1 (6 bases). The CDR3 runs 15 residues. Trimming removed 2 bases at V and 7 bases at J, with 14 bases between. The germline V gene encodes CDR1 MNHEY and CDR2 SVGAGI. CDR3: CASSYRAGENGELFF. The CDR3 DNA sequence: TGTGCCAGCAGTTACCGGGCAGGGGAGAACGGGGAGCTGTTTTTT.

This clone was observed once. The gene calls are TRBV18 and TRBJ2-3; no clear D gene. Trimming removed 2 bases from V and 1 base from J, with 7 bases in between. Germline V gene sequence: CDR1 KGHSH, CDR2 LQKENI. The CDR3 runs to 14 residues. The CDR3 here is CASSPFVGTDTQYF. The DNA for the CDR3 is TGTGCCAGCTCACCATTCGTAGGCACAGATACGCAGTATTTT.

The chain recombines TRBV18 with TRBJ2-7; D is undetermined. This CDR3 region has 12 residues. Per the germline V gene, CDR1 is KGHSH and CDR2 is LQKENI. V lost 2 bases and J lost 9, with 11 bases in between. The CDR3 bases are TGTGCCAGCTCACCAGGTCAAGCAGGGCAGTACTTC. Its protein product is CASSPGQAGQYF.

The gene calls are TRBV4-2 and TRBJ2-7; D is tentatively TRBD1 or TRBD2 (5 bases each). V was cut by 2 bases and J by 1 base, with 21 bases left in between. Germline loops: CDR1 LGHNA, CDR2 YNFKEQ. This CDR3 is built from 18 residues. This CDR3 is CASSQRTTGTRTSYEQYF. CDR3 DNA: TGTGCCAGCAGCCAACGCACAACGGGGACCCGGACTTCCTACGAGCAGTACTTC.

There are a few counts of this clone. The chain employs TRBV5-4 and TRBJ1-1; a possible D gene is TRBD1 (6 bases). CDR1 is SGHNT, CDR2 YYREEE, per germline (reference sequence). This CDR3 contains 13 residues. The V end lost 1 base, the J end lost 3 bases, and 7 bases lay between the germline ends. CDR3 sequence reads: CASSLRGDTEAFF. CDR3 nucleotide sequence: TGTGCCAGCAGCTTGAGGGGGGACACTGAAGCTTTCTTT.

This clone was recorded once. The chain recombines TRBV9 with TRBJ2-5; weak D call: TRBD2 (6 bases). Trimming left V 4 bases short and J 6 bases short, with 19 bases between. Germline CDR1 reads SGDLS; CDR2 reads YYNGEE. The CDR3 consists of 15 residues. The CDR3 bases are TGTGCCAGCAGCCAAGGCTCAACAAGCGGGCAGACCCAGTACTTC. The encoded protein is CASSQGSTSGQTQYF.

The chain couples TRBV27 to TRBJ2-2; possibly TRBD2 for D (5 bases). CDR3 length: 15 amino acids. The germline V gene has CDR1 MNHEY and CDR2 SMNVEV (reference sequence). V was cut by 6 bases and J by 4 bases, with 15 bases left in between. The chain's CDR3 is CASSLGGSFTGELFF. The CDR3 region has the DNA TGTGCCAGCAGCCTGGGTGGGAGTTTCACCGGGGAGCTGTTTTTT.

This clone is a singleton in its sample. The V and J genes are TRBV5-7 and TRBJ1-5; D ambiguous. TRBV5-7 is an open reading frame whose function is uncertain. Trimming cost V 0 bases and J 2 bases, with 15 bases left between them. This CDR3 has 17 residues. CDR3 DNA: TGTGCCAGCAGCTTGGAAGACACCCGTTGTGGCAATCAGCCCCAGCATTTT. Its protein is CASSLEDTRCGNQPQHF.

The chain joins TRBV9 to TRBJ1-4; D is unresolved. Germline V lookup: CDR1 SGDLS, CDR2 YYNGEE. The CDR3 has 13 amino acids. Deletions cut 3 bases from V and 8 bases from J, with 11 bases between. The CDR3 reads CASSAALGEKLFF. CDR3 coding DNA: TGTGCCAGCAGCGCCGCCCTGGGGGAAAAACTGTTTTTT.

The CDR3 sequence is CASSRASTDTQYF. CDR3 coding DNA: TGTGCCAGCAGCCGGGCCAGTACAGATACGCAGTATTTT. V gene TRBV6-6 combines with J gene TRBJ2-3; the D is unclear. CDR1 MNHNY and CDR2 SVGAGI come from the germline V gene (reference sequence). This CDR3 region has 13 residues. V lost 6 bases, J lost 3 bases, and 10 bases lay in between.

This clone was seen more than once but under ten times. J is TRBJ2-7 and V is TRBV10-2; D not certain. Germline values: CDR1 WSHSY, CDR2 SAAADI. CDR3 length equals 13 residues. V was shortened by 10 bases and J by 4 bases, with 17 bases between the two germline ends. The CDR3 DNA sequence: TGCGCCATCTCGGACGGAATTGGGTACGAGCAGTACGTC. Encoded protein: CAISDGIGYEQYV.

This chain uses TRBV19 with TRBJ1-3; 8 positions agree with TRBD1. This CDR3 has 21 residues. CDR1 LNHDA and CDR2 SQIVND come from the germline V gene (reference sequence). J lost 0 bases, V lost 1 base, and 17 bases had no gene match. The DNA for the CDR3 is TGTGCCAGTAGTATAGCCGCCGCATTTCAGGGGGCAAGGAGCTCTGGAAACACCATATATTTT. It translates to CASSIAAAFQGARSSGNTIYF.

This clone was seen a handful of times. The CDR3 sequence: CASSGGQGEGYGYTF. DNA for the CDR3: TGTGCCAGCAGCGGCGGACAGGGGGAGGGCTATGGCTACACCTTC. The chain carries TRBV9 and TRBJ1-2; 10 nucleotides align to TRBD1. Losses at the gene ends were 3 bases for V and 4 bases for J; bases not matched to a gene: 6. The CDR3 has 15 amino acids. Germline lookup yields CDR1 SGDLS and CDR2 YYNGEE.

The chain employs TRBV7-9 and TRBJ1-6; D remains ambiguous. Trimming stripped 1 base from V and 7 bases from J, with 8 bases between. The CDR3 consists of 14 residues. Per germline, CDR1 SEHNR and CDR2 FQNEAQ (reference sequence). The CDR3: CASSLGGANSPLHF. The CDR3 DNA sequence: TGTGCCAGCAGCTTAGGGGGAGCCAATTCACCCCTCCACTTT.

This clone was seen just once. The CDR3 region is CAISESGTRGIADTQYF. CDR3 DNA sequence: TGTGCCATCAGTGAGTCGGGGACTAGGGGAATAGCAGATACGCAGTATTTT. The V gene is TRBV10-3, the J gene TRBJ2-3, with 8 bases fitting TRBD2. Germline lookup yields CDR1 ENHRY and CDR2 SYGVKD. Unmatched junction bases numbered 9, after V lost 0 bases and J lost 4 bases. The CDR3 loop spans 17 amino acids.

A few counts support this clone. The J gene is TRBJ1-2, the V gene TRBV10-3; D not certain. From germline, CDR1 is ENHRY and CDR2 SYGVKD. The CDR3 consists of 10 residues. V dropped 6 bases and J dropped 10 bases, with 9 bases sitting between them. The CDR3 DNA sequence: TGTGCCATCAGGGACCAACACTACACCTTC. It codes for CAIRDQHYTF.

CDR3 nucleotides: TGTGCCAGCCATCACCAGGGATCCTTGAACACTGAAGCTTTCTTT. It encodes CASHHQGSLNTEAFF. V gene TRBV18 combines with J gene TRBJ1-1; D perhaps matches TRBD1 (5 bases). CDR1 and CDR2 from the germline V gene are KGHSH and LQKENI. V shed 8 bases and J shed 0 bases, with 16 bases lying between them. This CDR3 contains 15 residues.